This entry describes one TCR beta chain. This entry is derived from a study of technical replicates of blood from a few donors. Sequencing was performed with immunoSEQ multiplex PCR; in TCRdb, only in-frame clones are kept and a portion is missing. The sample consists of more than 65,000 clones, roughly 95% of them appearing once. V lost 5 bases to trimming and J lost 5 bases; unmatched junction nucleotides: 3. This CDR3 contains 15 residues. CDR1 and CDR2 from the germline V gene are SEHNR and FQNEAQ (reference sequence). The genes are TRBV7-9 and TRBJ2-3, with 14 bases aligning to TRBD2. The sample consisted of T cells isolated from PBMCs. This receptor was taken from a human donor in good health. As DNA, the CDR3 is TGTGCCAGCAGCCCGGGACTAGCGGGAGAAGATACGCAGTATTTT. Residues: CASSPGLAGEDTQYF.